A selection of T cell receptor beta chains follows, all from one sample in a study of PD-1 blockade in mismatch repair-deficient tumors. No antigen has been assigned to these receptors. The repertoire was sequenced with immunoSEQ multiplex PCR; TCRdb's copy has only in-frame clones and lacks some. This sample yields thousands of clones, of which about 90% are seen a single time; about an eighth belongs to the top ten. The source material was cells cultured in vitro, sampled from a patient treated with pembrolizumab. These receptor sequences come from an adult with mismatch repair-deficient cancer. The CDR3 runs from the conserved cysteine through the conserved F or W. Fields, in order: J gene, clone size, CDR3 length, V gene, D gene, CDR3 DNA, CDR3 protein. The D gene is left open where the match is weak. Only part of the rows carry a size: once, few, many, or a class if the clone is expanded.

TRBJ1-2,-,13,TRBV25-1,TRBD1,TGTGCCAGCAGTCGACAGGGGAACTATGGCTACACCTTC,CASSRQGNYGYTF
TRBJ2-7,-,14,TRBV29-1,TRBD1,TGCAGCACTTCAGGGGACAGGGGGCTCTACGAGCAGTACTTC,CSTSGDRGLYEQYF
TRBJ2-1,once,12,TRBV5-1,-,TGCGCCAGCAGCTCGGACGGCAATGAGCAGTTCTTC,CASSSDGNEQFF
TRBJ1-4,-,14,TRBV21-1,-,TGTGCCAGCACCCCGGGACAGGGTCCCGAAAAACTGTTTTTT,CASTPGQGPEKLFF
TRBJ2-7,-,16,TRBV5-1,-,TGCGCCAGCAGCTTGTACGACTGGGCGACTCCCTACGAGCAGTACTTC,CASSLYDWATPYEQYF
TRBJ2-2,once,13,TRBV27,-,TGTGCCAGCAGTTGGGCTAGGTCCGGGGAGCTGTTTTTT,CASSWARSGELFF
TRBJ2-7,-,14,TRBV4-1,-,TGCGCCAGCAGCCAAGATACAGAAGCCTACGAGCAGTACTTC,CASSQDTEAYEQYF
TRBJ1-1,-,16,TRBV9,-,TGTGCCAGCAGCGTAGATAAGGAGGGGGTAAACACTGAAGCTTTCTTT,CASSVDKEGVNTEAFF
TRBJ1-1,-,14,TRBV6-5,-,TGTGCCAGCAGTTCACAGCCGTCGGACACTGAAGCTTTCTTT,CASSSQPSDTEAFF
TRBJ2-5,-,15,TRBV28,-,TGTGCCAGCAGTTATGGGGGTCGGGGCCAAGAGACCCAGTACTTC,CASSYGGRGQETQYF
TRBJ2-2,-,16,TRBV5-8,TRBD2,TGTGCCAGCAGCCCCTTTAGCGGGAGCAACACCGGGGAGCTGTTTTTT,CASSPFSGSNTGELFF
TRBJ2-1,-,15,TRBV5-4,TRBD2,TGTGCCAGCAGCCCGAGCGGGAGGGTCTACAATGAGCAGTTCTTC,CASSPSGRVYNEQFF
TRBJ2-3,-,12,TRBV29-1,-,TGCAGCAGTTTGACTGGCACAGATACGCAGTATTTT,CSSLTGTDTQYF
TRBJ2-7,few,15,TRBV28,TRBD2,TGTGCCAGCAGTTTACTCGGGACTAGCCCCTACGAGCAGTACTTC,CASSLLGTSPYEQYF
TRBJ2-1,-,17,TRBV4-1,TRBD2,TGCGCCAGCAGCCAAACCACCGGGACTAGCGGGACGGCTGAGCAGTTCTTC,CASSQTTGTSGTAEQFF
TRBJ2-7,once,13,TRBV28,TRBD1,TGTGCCAGCAGAAACAGGGGGTCCCACGAGCAGTACTTC,CASRNRGSHEQYF
TRBJ1-2,-,15,TRBV9,-,TGTGCCAGCAGCCCCGGGGGGACGCGCTTCTATGGCTACACCTTC,CASSPGGTRFYGYTF
TRBJ1-2,-,12,TRBV4-1,-,TGCGCCAGCAGCGGTGGGGACTATGGCTACACCTTC,CASSGGDYGYTF
TRBJ1-5,-,17,TRBV19,-,TGTGCCAGTAGTATAAAAGGGCAGGGGCCCTATAATCAGCCCCAGCATTTT,CASSIKGQGPYNQPQHF
TRBJ2-5,-,15,TRBV2,-,TGTGCCAGCAGTGAAGAGGGAAGTGGTGGAGAGACCCAGTACTTC,CASSEEGSGGETQYF
TRBJ2-5,-,12,TRBV29-1,-,TGCAGCGTTGATCAGGGAGAAGAGACCCAGTACTTC,CSVDQGEETQYF
TRBJ2-7,-,14,TRBV10-3,-,TGTGCCACTGGCATCCAGGAGATGTCCTACGAGCAGTACTTC,CATGIQEMSYEQYF
TRBJ1-2,few,15,TRBV25-1,TRBD1,TGTGCCAGCAGTGATTCCCTCGACAGGGACTATGGCTACACCTTC,CASSDSLDRDYGYTF
TRBJ2-4,-,17,TRBV4-1,TRBD1,TGCGCCAGCAGCTCGGGACAGGCTAGATCGGCCAAAAACATTCAGTACTTC,CASSSGQARSAKNIQYF
TRBJ1-2,-,13,TRBV7-9,-,TGTGCCAGCAGTTCAGCCGGAACCTATGGCTACACCTTC,CASSSAGTYGYTF
TRBJ2-4,-,14,TRBV4-1,-,TGCGCCAGCAGCCAAACTCTTACTATGGACATTCAGTACTTC,CASSQTLTMDIQYF
TRBJ2-7,-,14,TRBV2,TRBD1,TGTGCCAGCACATCGGGACAGGGAGTACACGAGCAGTACTTC,CASTSGQGVHEQYF
TRBJ2-1,-,15,TRBV30,-,TGTGCCTGGAGGGCCAAGCGCCTAGCGTTGTATGAGCAGTTCTTC,CAWRAKRLALYEQFF
TRBJ1-5,-,16,TRBV4-1,TRBD1,TGCGCCAGCAGCCAAACAGGACAGGGTCTCAATCAGCCCCAGCATTTT,CASSQTGQGLNQPQHF
TRBJ1-2,-,13,TRBV7-2,-,TGTGCCAGCAGCTTACGGGGAAACTATGGCTACACCTTC,CASSLRGNYGYTF